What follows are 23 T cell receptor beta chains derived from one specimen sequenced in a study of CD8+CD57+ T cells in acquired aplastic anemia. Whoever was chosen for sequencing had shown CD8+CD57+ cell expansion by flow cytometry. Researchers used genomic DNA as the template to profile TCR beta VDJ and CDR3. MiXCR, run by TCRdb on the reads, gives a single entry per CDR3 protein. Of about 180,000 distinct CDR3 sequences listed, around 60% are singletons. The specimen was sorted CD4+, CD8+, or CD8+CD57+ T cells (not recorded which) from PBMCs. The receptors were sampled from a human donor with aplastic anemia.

The CDR3 sequence: CATSPGQNYGYTF. For the CDR3, the DNA is TGTGCCACCAGTCCGGGACAAAACTATGGCTACACCTTC. This chain uses TRBV24-1 with TRBJ1-2, with D tentatively TRBD1 (6 bases). Germline V lookup: CDR1 KGHDR, CDR2 SFDVKD. V dropped 6 bases and J dropped 2 bases, with 9 bases sitting between them. This CDR3 has 13 amino acids.

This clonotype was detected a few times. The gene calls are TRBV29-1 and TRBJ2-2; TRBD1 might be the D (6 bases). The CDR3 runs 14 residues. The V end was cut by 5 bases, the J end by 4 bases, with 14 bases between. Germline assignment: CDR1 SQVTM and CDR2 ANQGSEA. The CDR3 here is CSVKSGASTGELFF. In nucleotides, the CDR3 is TGCAGCGTTAAGTCAGGGGCGAGCACCGGGGAGCTGTTTTTT.

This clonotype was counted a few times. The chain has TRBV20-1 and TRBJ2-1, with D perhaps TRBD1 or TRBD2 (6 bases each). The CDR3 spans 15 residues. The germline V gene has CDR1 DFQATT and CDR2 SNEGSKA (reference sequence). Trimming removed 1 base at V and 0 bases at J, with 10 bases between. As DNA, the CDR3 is TGCAGTGCTAGAGGACGGGGGCACTCCTACAATGAGCAGTTCTTC. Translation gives CSARGRGHSYNEQFF.

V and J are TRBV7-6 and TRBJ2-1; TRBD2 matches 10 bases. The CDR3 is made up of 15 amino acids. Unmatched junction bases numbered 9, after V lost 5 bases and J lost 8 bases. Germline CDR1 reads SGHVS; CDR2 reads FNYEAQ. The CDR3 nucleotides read TGTGCCAGCAGCCCCCTAGCGGGGGTCGGGGATGAGCAGTTCTTC. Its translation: CASSPLAGVGDEQFF.

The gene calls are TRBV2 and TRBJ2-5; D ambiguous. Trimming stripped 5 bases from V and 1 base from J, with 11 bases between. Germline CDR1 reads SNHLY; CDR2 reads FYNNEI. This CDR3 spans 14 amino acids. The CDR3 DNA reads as TGTGCCAGCAGTTACTCCCGGATCCAAGAGACCCAGTACTTC. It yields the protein CASSYSRIQETQYF.

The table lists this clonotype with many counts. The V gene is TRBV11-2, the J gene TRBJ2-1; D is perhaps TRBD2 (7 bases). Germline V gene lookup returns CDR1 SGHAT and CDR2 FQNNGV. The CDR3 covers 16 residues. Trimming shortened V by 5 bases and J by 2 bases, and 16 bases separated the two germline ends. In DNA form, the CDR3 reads TGTGCCAGCAGCGGACCACGGGGGGCCCCCTACAATGAGCAGTTCTTC. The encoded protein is CASSGPRGAPYNEQFF.

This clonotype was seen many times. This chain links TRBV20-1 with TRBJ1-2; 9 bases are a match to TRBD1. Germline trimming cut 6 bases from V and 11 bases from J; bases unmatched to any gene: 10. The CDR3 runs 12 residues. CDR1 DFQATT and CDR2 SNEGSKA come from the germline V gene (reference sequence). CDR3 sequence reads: CSARGTGYRYTF. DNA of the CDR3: TGCAGTGCCCGCGGGACAGGGTATCGGTACACCTTC.

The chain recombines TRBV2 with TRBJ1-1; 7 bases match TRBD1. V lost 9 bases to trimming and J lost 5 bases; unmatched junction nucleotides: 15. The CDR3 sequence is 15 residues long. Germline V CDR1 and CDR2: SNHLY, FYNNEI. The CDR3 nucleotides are TGTGCCAGGACCCTGACCAGAGGGGGCTGGACTGAAGCTTTCTTT. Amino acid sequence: CARTLTRGGWTEAFF.

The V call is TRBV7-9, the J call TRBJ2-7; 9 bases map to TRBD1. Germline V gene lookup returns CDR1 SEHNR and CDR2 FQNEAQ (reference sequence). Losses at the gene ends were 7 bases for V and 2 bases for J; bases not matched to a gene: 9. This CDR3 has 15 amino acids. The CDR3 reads CASTVSGTGTYEQYF. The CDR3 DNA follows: TGTGCCAGCACCGTATCGGGGACAGGGACCTACGAGCAGTACTTC.

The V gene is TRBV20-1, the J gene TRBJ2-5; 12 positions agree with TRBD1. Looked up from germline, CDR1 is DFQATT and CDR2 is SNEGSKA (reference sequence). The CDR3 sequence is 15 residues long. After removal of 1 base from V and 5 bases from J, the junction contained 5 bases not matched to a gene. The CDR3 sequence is CSARAGTGGSETQYF. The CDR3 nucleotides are TGCAGTGCTAGAGCGGGGACAGGGGGCTCGGAGACCCAGTACTTC.

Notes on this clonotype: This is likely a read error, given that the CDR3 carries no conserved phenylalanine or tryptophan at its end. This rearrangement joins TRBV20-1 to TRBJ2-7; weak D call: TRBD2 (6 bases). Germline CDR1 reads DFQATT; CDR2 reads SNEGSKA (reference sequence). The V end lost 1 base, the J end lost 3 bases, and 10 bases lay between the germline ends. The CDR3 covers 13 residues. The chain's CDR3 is CSARGTTGYEQYL. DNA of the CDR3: TGCAGTGCTAGAGGGACTACAGGCTACGAGCAGTACTTA.

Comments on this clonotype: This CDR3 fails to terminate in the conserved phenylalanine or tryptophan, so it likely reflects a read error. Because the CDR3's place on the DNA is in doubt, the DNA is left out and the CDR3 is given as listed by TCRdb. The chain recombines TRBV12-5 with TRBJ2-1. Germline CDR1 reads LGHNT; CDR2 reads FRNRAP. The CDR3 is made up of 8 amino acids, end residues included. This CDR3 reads CASGLVHR.

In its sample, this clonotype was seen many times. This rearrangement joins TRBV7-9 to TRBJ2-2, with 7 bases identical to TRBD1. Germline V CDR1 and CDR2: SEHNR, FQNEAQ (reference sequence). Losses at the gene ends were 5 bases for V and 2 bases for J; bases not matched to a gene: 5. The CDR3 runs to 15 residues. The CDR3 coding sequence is TGTGCCAGCAGCCAAGGGGACAGAAACACCGGGGAGCTGTTTTTT. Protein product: CASSQGDRNTGELFF.

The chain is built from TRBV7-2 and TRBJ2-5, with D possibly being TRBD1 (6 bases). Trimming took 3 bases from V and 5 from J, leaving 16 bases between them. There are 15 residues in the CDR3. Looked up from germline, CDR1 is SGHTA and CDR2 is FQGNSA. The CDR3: CASSLGLGGWETQYF. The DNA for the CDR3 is TGTGCCAGCAGCTTGGGGTTAGGGGGTTGGGAGACCCAGTACTTC.

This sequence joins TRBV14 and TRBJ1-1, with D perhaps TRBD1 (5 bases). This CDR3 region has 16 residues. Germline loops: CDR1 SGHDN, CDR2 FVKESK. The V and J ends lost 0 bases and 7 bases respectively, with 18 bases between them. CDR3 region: CASSQDLQLDRGEAFF. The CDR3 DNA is TGTGCCAGCAGCCAAGATCTACAACTGGATAGGGGTGAAGCTTTCTTT.

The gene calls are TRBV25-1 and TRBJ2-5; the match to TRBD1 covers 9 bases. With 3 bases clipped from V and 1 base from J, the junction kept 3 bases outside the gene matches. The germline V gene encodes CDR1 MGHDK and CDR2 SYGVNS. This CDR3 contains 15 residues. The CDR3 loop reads CASSDPGQGQETQYF. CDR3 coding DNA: TGTGCCAGCAGTGATCCGGGACAGGGCCAAGAGACCCAGTACTTC.

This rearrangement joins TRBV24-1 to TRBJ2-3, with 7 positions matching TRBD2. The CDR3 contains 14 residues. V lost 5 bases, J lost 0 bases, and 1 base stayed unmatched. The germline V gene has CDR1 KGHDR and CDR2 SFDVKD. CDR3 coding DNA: TGTGCCACCAGTGTAGCGGGTAGCACAGATACGCAGTATTTT. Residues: CATSVAGSTDTQYF.

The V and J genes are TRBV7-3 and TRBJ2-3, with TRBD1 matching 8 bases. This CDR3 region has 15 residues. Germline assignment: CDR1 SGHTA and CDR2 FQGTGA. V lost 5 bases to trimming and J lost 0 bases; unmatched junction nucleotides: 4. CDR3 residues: CASSQGAPSTDTQYF. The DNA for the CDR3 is TGTGCCAGCAGCCAGGGGGCCCCTAGCACAGATACGCAGTATTTT.

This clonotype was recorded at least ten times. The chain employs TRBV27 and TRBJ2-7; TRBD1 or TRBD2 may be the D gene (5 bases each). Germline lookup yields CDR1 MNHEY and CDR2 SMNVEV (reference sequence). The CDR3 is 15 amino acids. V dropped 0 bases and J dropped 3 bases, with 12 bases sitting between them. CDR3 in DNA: TGTGCCAGCAGTTTATCGGTGACGGGACGCTACGAGCAGTACTTC. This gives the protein CASSLSVTGRYEQYF.

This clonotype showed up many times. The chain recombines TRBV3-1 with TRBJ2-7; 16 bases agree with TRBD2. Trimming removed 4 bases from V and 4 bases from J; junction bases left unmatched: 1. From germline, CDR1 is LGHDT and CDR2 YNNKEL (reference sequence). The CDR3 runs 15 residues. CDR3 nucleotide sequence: TGTGCCAGCAGCCCGGGACTAGCGGGGGGGTACGAGCAGTACTTC. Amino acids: CASSPGLAGGYEQYF.

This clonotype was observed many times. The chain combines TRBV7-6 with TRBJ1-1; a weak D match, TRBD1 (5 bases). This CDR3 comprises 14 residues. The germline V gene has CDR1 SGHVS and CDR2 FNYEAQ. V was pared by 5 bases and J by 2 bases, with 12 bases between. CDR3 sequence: CASSQGLSNTEAFF. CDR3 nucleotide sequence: TGTGCCAGCAGCCAGGGACTTTCAAACACTGAAGCTTTCTTT.

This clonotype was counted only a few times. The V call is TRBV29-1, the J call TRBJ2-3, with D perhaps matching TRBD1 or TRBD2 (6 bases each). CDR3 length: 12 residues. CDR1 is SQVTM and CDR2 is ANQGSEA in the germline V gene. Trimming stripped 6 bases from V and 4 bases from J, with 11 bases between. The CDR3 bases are TGCAGCGTAGGACAGCGGGCAGATACGCAGTATTTT. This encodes CSVGQRADTQYF.

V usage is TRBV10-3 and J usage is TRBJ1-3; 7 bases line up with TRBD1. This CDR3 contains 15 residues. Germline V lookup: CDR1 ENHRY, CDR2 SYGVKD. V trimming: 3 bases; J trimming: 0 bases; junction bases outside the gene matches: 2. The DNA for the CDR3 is TGTGCCATCAGTGAACGACAGGGCTCTGGAAACACCATATATTTT. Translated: CAISERQGSGNTIYF.